Listed here is a single T cell receptor beta chain. The source of the sample is a study of OX40 agonist ivuxolimab in advanced cancers. TCRdb's copy holds only in-frame clones and misses some; the assay was immunoSEQ multiplex PCR. Of 50,000 to 75,000 clones detected, about 89% appear once; the ten largest clones hold about 17%. The germline CDR1 and CDR2 sequences are SQVTM and ANQGSEA. The CDR3 runs 11 residues. V was shortened by 2 bases and J by 6 bases, with 7 bases between the two germline ends. The chain joins TRBV29-1 to TRBJ1-1, with no clear D. The sequenced sample was CD4+ or CD8+ T cells sorted from blood, obtained in a trial of the OX40 agonist ivuxolimab. This TCR came from an adult with an advanced solid tumor such as melanoma, head and neck, liver or kidney cancer. The CDR3 reads CSVETGAEAFF. CDR3 coding DNA: TGCAGCGTTGAAACCGGGGCTGAAGCTTTCTTT.